This T cell receptor beta chain was sequenced for a study of OX40 agonist ivuxolimab in advanced cancers. About the full investigation: Ivuxolimab was an agonistic, fully human IgG2 monoclonal antibody directed against OX40 (CD134), a costimulatory receptor. Prior anti-PD-1, anti-PD-L1 or anti-CTLA-4 therapy was permitted, and checkpoint inhibitors had been received by 30% to 40% of dose-escalation patients. Peripheral TCRbeta sequencing aimed to test whether ivuxolimab altered TCR sequence diversity and caused clonal T-cell expansion. A male proportion of under 85% and a mean age of 60 years, ranging from roughly 23 to 80, were recorded for the dose-escalation cohort. Of the approximately 50 patients in dose escalation, some 19 had hepatocellular carcinoma, around 15 had melanoma, 9 had renal cell carcinoma and 9 had head and neck cancer. Intravenous ivuxolimab was administered to patients every 2 weeks at six dose levels: 0.01, 0.1, 0.3, 1.5, 3 and 10 mg/kg. Partial responses were achieved by three dose-escalation patients, of whom one had hepatocellular carcinoma and two had cutaneous melanoma. The monotherapy dose-escalation portion (N ≈ 57 patients) of the phase I ivuxolimab trial is reported in the paper. Results and caveats for the whole study, not just this receptor: The antigen specificity of the clonally expanded peripheral T cells was not determined. In the 0.1-3.0 mg/kg groups, partial responders had among the lowest normalized peripheral clonal expansion, particularly in CD8+ T cells. Clonal expansion of both CD4+ and CD8+ blood T cells was observed from baseline to week 6 at doses 0.1 to 3.0 mg/kg. After ivuxolimab, expanded clones were on average more numerous among CD8+ T cells than among CD4+ T cells. Low levels of normalized T-cell clonal expansion were also seen in some patients who did not respond.

For this clone: What this receptor recognizes is not known. Nothing much larger sits one base from this clone, and base qualities are not available.

Genomic DNA was isolated from the sorted cells so that the TCRbeta CDR3 region could be sequenced. TCRbeta CDR3 regions were sequenced using the immunoSEQ Assay. Imported from immuneACCESS, the table was reduced by TCRdb to in-frame sequences with V and J called. These copies leave out some clones; in studies compared against another copy, an unresolved V gene accounts for under half, and the cause of the remainder is not known. The sample table contains over 40,000 clones; only one count was recorded for 84% of them. The top ten clones comprise around 4.3% of the sample. From its cysteine to its phenylalanine, the CDR3 spans 18 amino acids. The kept DNA is CDR3 alone, 54 bases in frame from the first base. CDR1 and CDR2 were assigned from the germline V gene as SGHDN and FVKESK. At the junction V is shortened by 0 bases and J by 7 bases; bases outside the gene matches: 11. The trial excluded patients who had a history of autoimmune disease or who were on systemic immunosuppression. Peripheral blood for TCR sequencing was collected from all dose cohorts at baseline, on cycle 4 day 1, and on cycle 7 day 1. The samples were drawn from a first-in-human, open-label, multicenter phase I dose-escalation trial of ivuxolimab. Adults with locally advanced or metastatic melanoma, renal cell carcinoma, hepatocellular carcinoma or head and neck squamous cell carcinoma were enrolled in the trial. CD4+ and CD8+ T cells were sorted separately from peripheral blood before TCR sequencing.

The receptor's source is an adult with an advanced solid tumor such as melanoma, head and neck, liver or kidney cancer. Specimen: CD4+ or CD8+ T cells sorted from blood, collected in a trial of the OX40 agonist ivuxolimab. The chain is encoded by TRBV14 joined to TRBJ2-2, with 10 bases in between that match TRBD2. The CDR3 corresponds to CASSQDVEEREGGGELFF. The DNA reads TGTGCCAGCAGCCAAGACGTAGAGGAGCGGGAGGGTGGCGGGGAGCTGTTTTTT.